A single sample gave rise to the 26 T cell receptor beta chains below, sequenced in a study of OX40 agonist ivuxolimab in advanced cancers. Measured with immunoSEQ multiplex PCR; TCRdb has only the in-frame clones, and not every one. The profile shows tens of thousands of clones, 85% of them singletons. Sample: CD4+ or CD8+ T cells sorted from blood, taken in a trial of the OX40 agonist ivuxolimab. All receptors come from an adult with an advanced solid tumor such as melanoma, head and neck, liver or kidney cancer.

V gene TRBV6-5 combines with J gene TRBJ2-1; TRBD2 is a possible D gene (5 bases). This CDR3 is 15 amino acids long. The V gene's germline CDR1 is MNHEY and CDR2 SVGAGI. Trimming removed 4 bases at V and 3 bases at J, with 13 bases between. The CDR3 sequence: CASSLASIDYNEQFF. As DNA, the CDR3 is TGTGCCAGCAGTTTGGCTAGCATCGACTACAATGAGCAGTTCTTC.

V usage is TRBV28 and J usage is TRBJ2-1; 12 bases are shared with TRBD2. Germline V gene sequence: CDR1 MDHEN, CDR2 SYDVKM. V lost 3 bases and J lost 7; bases outside the gene matches: 4. The length of the CDR3 is 15 residues. The CDR3 sequence is CASSFSGLAGNEQFF. In DNA form, the CDR3 reads TGTGCCAGCAGTTTTTCTGGACTAGCGGGGAATGAGCAGTTCTTC.

This chain links TRBV9 with TRBJ2-2; D not certain. The V gene lost 4 bases and the J gene lost 4 bases, with 8 bases spanning the gap. The CDR3 is 13 amino acids. Per germline, CDR1 SGDLS and CDR2 YYNGEE. DNA for the CDR3: TGTGCCAGCAGCTTACGAGTCACCGGGGAGCTGTTTTTT. Its translation is CASSLRVTGELFF.

The chain joins TRBV7-2 to TRBJ2-1; D uncertain. The CDR3 is 15 amino acids. Germline V gene sequence: CDR1 SGHTA, CDR2 FQGNSA. The V gene lost 5 bases and the J gene lost 0 bases, with 11 bases spanning the gap. The CDR3 reads CASSPSESSYNEQFF. CDR3 bases: TGTGCCAGCAGCCCGTCAGAGAGCTCCTACAATGAGCAGTTCTTC.

Only a few counts were recorded for this clone. V and J are TRBV2 and TRBJ2-3, with TRBD2 as a possible D gene (5 bases). Trimming took off 4 bases at V and 6 bases at J, with 14 bases between the two ends. Germline CDR1 is SNHLY and CDR2 is FYNNEI. This CDR3 contains 14 residues. This CDR3 reads CASSGRERVDTQYF. Written as DNA, the CDR3 is TGTGCCAGCAGTGGTCGGGAAAGGGTTGATACGCAGTATTTT.

The CDR3 sequence is CASSRQGRATNEKLFF. The CDR3 DNA sequence: TGTGCCAGCAGTCGACAGGGGCGGGCAACTAATGAAAAACTGTTTTTT. The J gene is TRBJ1-4, the V gene TRBV7-2, with 8 bases identical to TRBD1. From germline, CDR1 is SGHTA and CDR2 FQGNSA. The ends lost 6 bases at V and 0 bases at J; junction bases unmatched: 6. The CDR3 covers 16 residues. The full variable domain, in which reference TRBV7-2 and TRBJ1-4 provide the parts outside the CDR3, is GAGVSQSPSNKVTEKGKDVELRCDPISGHTALYWYRQSLGQGLEFLIYFQGNSAPDKSGLPSDRFSAERTGGSVSTLTIQRTQQEDSAVYLCASSRQGRATNEKLFFGSGTQLSVL.

The V and J genes are TRBV25-1 and TRBJ1-6; the match to TRBD1 covers 8 bases. Trimming took 4 bases from V and 13 from J; bases not matched to a gene: 9. CDR3 length: 14 residues. Germline V gene data show CDR1 as MGHDK and CDR2 as SYGVNS. The DNA of the CDR3 is TGTGCCAGCAGTGGTGGACAGGGCCTCTACCCCCTCCACTTT. This gives the protein CASSGGQGLYPLHF. The variable domain in full, completed from reference TRBV25-1 and TRBJ1-6, reads EADIYQTPRYLVIGTGKKITLECSQTMGHDKMYWYQQDPGMELHLIHYSYGVNSTEKGDLSSESTVSRIRTEHFPLTLESARPSHTSQYLCASSGGQGLYPLHFGNGTRLTVT.

This clone was seen a single time. This chain uses TRBV5-6 with TRBJ2-5; D is unclear. Trimming shortened V by 2 bases and J by 7 bases, and 9 bases separated the two germline ends. The CDR3 covers 12 residues. Germline V gene data show CDR1 as SGHDT and CDR2 as YYEEEE. CDR3: CASSFPLGTQYF. CDR3 nucleotides: TGTGCCAGCAGCTTCCCGTTAGGGACCCAGTACTTC.

V gene TRBV5-4 combines with J gene TRBJ2-3, with D uncertain. The CDR3 is 13 amino acids. Germline values: CDR1 SGHNT, CDR2 YYREEE (reference sequence). V shed 5 bases and J shed 4 bases, with 11 bases lying between them. The CDR3 sequence is CASSRPSADTQYF. In nucleotides, the CDR3 is TGTGCCAGCAGTCGGCCCAGTGCAGATACGCAGTATTTT.

The chain has TRBV7-9 and TRBJ2-2; no clear D. Germline V gives CDR1 SEHNR, CDR2 FQNEAQ (reference sequence). The CDR3 sequence is 14 residues long. The ends were cut back, 0 bases at V and 1 base at J, with 3 bases in the middle. The CDR3 loop reads CASSLAGNTGELFF. As DNA, the CDR3 is TGTGCCAGCAGCTTAGCAGGGAACACCGGGGAGCTGTTTTTT. The variable domain in full, with the rest retrieved from reference TRBV7-9 and TRBJ2-2, is DTGVSQNPRHKITKRGQNVTFRCDPISEHNRLYWYRQTLGQGPEFLTYFQNEAQLEKSRLLSDRFSAERPKGSFSTLEIQRTEQGDSAMYLCASSLAGNTGELFFGEGSRLTVL.

V gene TRBV5-4 combines with J gene TRBJ1-2; tentative D call: TRBD1 (5 bases). Germline V lookup: CDR1 SGHNT, CDR2 YYREEE (reference sequence). V was cut by 5 bases and J by 1 base, with 15 bases left in between. This CDR3 spans 15 amino acids. The CDR3 loop reads CASSSPRQGNYGYTF. The CDR3 DNA reads as TGTGCCAGCAGTAGTCCCCGGCAGGGTAACTATGGCTACACCTTC.

The genes are TRBV19 and TRBJ2-5; TRBD2 agrees at 10 bases. The germline gives CDR1 LNHDA, CDR2 SQIVND (reference sequence). The length of the CDR3 is 17 residues. The V segment lost 7 bases and the J segment 5 bases; nucleotides outside the gene matches: 16. This chain's CDR3 is CASTKSELAGERETQYF. For the CDR3, the DNA is TGTGCCAGTACCAAATCGGAGCTAGCGGGAGAGCGTGAGACCCAGTACTTC.

The chain has TRBV7-3 and TRBJ2-1; 8 positions match TRBD2. The V and J ends lost 5 bases and 0 bases, in that order; junction bases with no gene match: 9. Germline CDR1 SGHTA, CDR2 FQGTGA. The CDR3 has 17 amino acids. CDR3 nucleotide sequence: TGTGCCAGCAGCCGTAACATCCGGGGGGGCTCCTACAATGAGCAGTTCTTC. Encoded protein: CASSRNIRGGSYNEQFF. Looking up the rest from reference TRBV7-3 and TRBJ2-1 gives the full variable domain: GAGVSQTPSNKVTEKGKYVELRCDPISGHTALYWYRQSLGQGPEFLIYFQGTGAADDSGLPNDRFFAVRPEGSVSTLKIQRTERGDSAVYLCASSRNIRGGSYNEQFFGPGTRLTVL.

The genes are TRBV27 and TRBJ2-4, with D perhaps matching TRBD1 or TRBD2 (5 bases each). The CDR3 covers 18 residues. V gave up 5 bases and J gave up 0 bases, with 20 bases separating them. CDR1 MNHEY and CDR2 SMNVEV come from the germline V gene (reference sequence). CDR3 loop: CASSPLSSGRLAKNIQYF. CDR3 DNA sequence: TGTGCCAGCAGTCCACTATCTTCAGGGAGACTAGCCAAAAACATTCAGTACTTC.

The chain employs TRBV5-1 and TRBJ1-2, with a possible D match to TRBD1 (5 bases). There are 15 residues in the CDR3. The germline V gene encodes CDR1 SGHRS and CDR2 YFSETQ. V was cut by 3 bases and J by 4 bases, with 16 bases left in between. The CDR3 nucleotides read TGCGCCAGCAGCTCATTACCACAGGCCGCCTATGGCTACACCTTC. As protein: CASSSLPQAAYGYTF.

The rearrangement links TRBV11-2 to TRBJ2-1, with 12 nucleotides matching TRBD2. CDR3 size: 17 residues. Germline assignment: CDR1 SGHAT and CDR2 FQNNGV. With V trimmed by 4 bases and J by 7 bases, 11 bases remained unmatched. In DNA form, the CDR3 reads TGTGCCAGCAGCTACTGGGCCCTAGCGGGGGGGCGGAATGAGCAGTTCTTC. This sequence encodes CASSYWALAGGRNEQFF.

The chain employs TRBV5-1 and TRBJ2-1; tentative D call: TRBD2 (5 bases). The V end was cut by 0 bases, the J end by 13 bases, with 11 bases between. The germline gives CDR1 SGHRS, CDR2 YFSETQ. The CDR3 sequence is 12 residues long. The CDR3: CASSLGLPDQFF. The DNA for the CDR3 is TGCGCCAGCAGCTTGGGACTACCCGACCAGTTCTTC.

The chain combines TRBV6-1 with TRBJ2-7; D possibly corresponds to TRBD1 (5 bases). Germline V CDR1 and CDR2: MNHNS, SASEGT. V gave up 7 bases and J gave up 3 bases, with 13 bases separating them. The CDR3 extends over 13 amino acids. CDR3 nucleotides: TGTGCCAGCAATAGACAGCTATTCTACGAGCAGTACTTC. It translates to CASNRQLFYEQYF.

The V call is TRBV7-2, the J call TRBJ1-5, with 7 positions matching TRBD1. The CDR3 is 15 residues long. With V trimmed by 5 bases and J by 3 bases, 7 bases remained unmatched. Germline values: CDR1 SGHTA, CDR2 FQGNSA. The CDR3 DNA sequence: TGTGCCAGCAGCAAGCCGGGACAGTCCAATCAGCCCCAGCATTTT. Translated: CASSKPGQSNQPQHF. Combining the CDR3 with reference TRBV7-2 and TRBJ1-5 gives the whole variable domain GAGVSQSPSNKVTEKGKDVELRCDPISGHTALYWYRQSLGQGLEFLIYFQGNSAPDKSGLPSDRFSAERTGGSVSTLTIQRTQQEDSAVYLCASSKPGQSNQPQHFGDGTRLSIL.

The chain uses TRBV6-5 and TRBJ2-4; 7 bases align to TRBD1. V shed 6 bases, J shed 5 bases, and the junction held 4 bases outside the gene matches. Germline V gives CDR1 MNHEY, CDR2 SVGAGI. This CDR3 has 13 amino acids. The CDR3 DNA is TGTGCCAGCAGCCGCGACAGGGAAAACATTCAGTACTTC. As protein: CASSRDRENIQYF.

The chain couples TRBV10-3 to TRBJ1-2, with unresolved D. The CDR3 contains 13 residues. The germline CDR1 and CDR2 sequences are ENHRY and SYGVKD. V was shortened by 3 bases and J by 5 bases, with 10 bases between the two germline ends. The CDR3 DNA follows: TGTGCCATCAGTGAAATGCCCTCTTATGGCTACACCTTC. Encoded protein: CAISEMPSYGYTF.

V usage is TRBV5-1 and J usage is TRBJ1-2; no clear D gene. V dropped 0 bases and J dropped 0 bases, with 9 bases sitting between them. The CDR3 runs 15 residues. Looked up from germline, CDR1 is SGHRS and CDR2 is YFSETQ. CDR3 nucleotide sequence: TGCGCCAGCAGCTTGGCAGGCGGCTCTAACTATGGCTACACCTTC. Translated: CASSLAGGSNYGYTF.

J is TRBJ2-3 and V is TRBV11-1; D call uncertain. Germline V gene sequence: CDR1 SGHAT, CDR2 FQDESV (reference sequence). V gave up 6 bases and J gave up 3 bases, with 10 bases separating them. This CDR3 comprises 13 residues. This chain's CDR3 is CASREGITDTQYF. DNA of the CDR3: TGTGCCAGCAGGGAAGGGATAACAGATACGCAGTATTTT.

The chain joins TRBV18 to TRBJ2-1; 9 bases map to TRBD1. V lost 4 bases and J lost 3; bases outside the gene matches: 4. This CDR3 comprises 15 residues. Germline-derived CDR1 and CDR2 are KGHSH and LQKENI. The DNA for the CDR3 is TGTGCCAGCTCACAACGGACAGGGGTCTACAATGAGCAGTTCTTC. As protein: CASSQRTGVYNEQFF.

This sequence joins TRBV4-3 and TRBJ2-3; D remains unclear. V was pared by 0 bases and J by 1 base, with 5 bases between. The CDR3 spans 14 residues. Looked up from germline, CDR1 is LGHNA and CDR2 is YSLEER. The CDR3 DNA reads as TGCGCCAGCAGCCAAGAGGCCCGCACAGATACGCAGTATTTT. This sequence encodes CASSQEARTDTQYF.

This clone has only a few counts. The chain has TRBV4-3 and TRBJ1-6; 11 nucleotides match TRBD1. The trim removed 0 bases at V and 9 bases at J, leaving 1 base unmatched. The CDR3 contains 15 residues. Germline assignment: CDR1 LGHNA and CDR2 YSLEER. As DNA, the CDR3 is TGCGCCAGCAGCCAAGATGGGACAGGGGGTTCACCCCTCCACTTT. Amino acid sequence: CASSQDGTGGSPLHF.